This T cell receptor (beta chain) comes out of a study of metastatic and nonmetastatic thyroid tumors. Among the patients, none had received any treatment before thyroid surgery. TCRdb used MiXCR to call clones anew from the PCR reads. The sample shows about 33,000 clones, around 15% of them seen only once. This clone was observed at least ten times. Germline V CDR1 and CDR2: SGHTA, FQGNSA. V lost 4 bases, J lost 0 bases, and 13 bases lay in between. There are 16 residues in the CDR3. Sequences were obtained from blood. V and J are TRBV7-2 and TRBJ2-1; D unresolved. The sequence was obtained from a female donor with papillary thyroid cancer or a benign thyroid nodule (not recorded which). Some clones in this sample may be carry-over from other donors' samples. The CDR3 DNA reads as TGTGCCAGCAGCTCCCCCGCTTATAGCTCCTACAATGAGCAGTTCTTC. Translation: CASSSPAYSSYNEQFF.